This record covers a single T cell receptor beta chain. Patients were ruled out by autoimmune disease history or systemic immunosuppression. Blood got drawn at baseline, again on cycle 4 day 1, and then on cycle 7 day 1. The repertoire was sequenced with immunoSEQ multiplex PCR; TCRdb's copy has only in-frame clones and lacks some. The sample yields about 62,000 clones, approximately 79% seen once. This sample was taken from a study of OX40 agonist ivuxolimab in advanced cancers. Germline values: CDR1 MGHRA, CDR2 YSYEKL. The V and J ends lost 3 bases and 4 bases, in that order; junction bases with no gene match: 9. The CDR3 is 17 amino acids.

The clonotype was recovered from an adult with an advanced solid tumor such as melanoma, head and neck, liver or kidney cancer. The source material was CD4+ or CD8+ T cells sorted from blood, sampled in a trial of the OX40 agonist ivuxolimab. The chain has TRBV4-1 and TRBJ2-1, with 10 bases fitting TRBD2. Here the CDR3 DNA reads TGCGCCAGCAGCCATCGGGCTAGCGGGAGCCTTTACAATGAGCAGTTCTTC. Translating it yields CASSHRASGSLYNEQFF.